These T cell receptor beta chains were read from a single sample in a study of T cell changes during pregnancy in multiple sclerosis. Libraries were prepared by immunoSEQ multiplex PCR; TCRdb keeps only in-frame clonotypes and omits some of them. The profile shows tens of thousands of clones, around 94% of them singletons. Sequenced here: peripheral blood, sampled before pregnancy. The receptors stem from a female donor with multiple sclerosis, enrolled in a pregnancy study. The conserved cysteine and the conserved F or W are not part of the CDR3 here. The order of the fields is J gene, V gene, CDR3 protein.

>TRBJ2-3|TRBV19
ASRAEWVRGQDTQY
>TRBJ1-2|TRBV11-2
ASSLDVGAGYT
>TRBJ1-4|TRBV28
ASSSGVEKLF
>TRBJ2-3|TRBV5-1
ASSWDRESTDTQY
>TRBJ1-5|TRBV28
ASQGGNQPQH
>TRBJ2-5|TRBV15
ATSRGSIFETQY
>TRBJ2-7|TRBV5-4
ASSPSGSSSYEQY
>TRBJ2-1|TRBV4-1
ASSQEGTRGPYNEQF
>TRBJ2-1|TRBV5-1
ASSLAPGGSTYEQF
>TRBJ2-1|TRBV9
ASSVGWGTGHNEQF
>TRBJ2-5|TRBV5-6
ASSGGTPQY
>TRBJ1-2|TRBV19
ASSMSKGGGGYT
>TRBJ1-5|TRBV2
AGSTGLGNQPQH
>TRBJ2-3|TRBV7-9
ASRERASTDTQY
>TRBJ1-2|TRBV28
ARKTGNYGYT
>TRBJ2-2|TRBV11-3
ASSLGVVLAGVSGELF
>TRBJ1-1|TRBV5-1
ASSYGQGAFVTEAF
>TRBJ2-7|TRBV28
ASSFWSLGEAYEQY
>TRBJ2-2|TRBV7-3
ASSNPRGELF
>TRBJ1-5|TRBV19
ASSAGTGGYPQH
>TRBJ2-3|TRBV27
ASSPILRGDTQY
>TRBJ2-3|TRBV6-6
ATRDGGSGTDTQY
>TRBJ1-5|TRBV7-8
ASSLDRQGGQPQH
>TRBJ2-2|TRBV11-1
ASSLSDRLTGELF
>TRBJ1-1|TRBV11-3
ASSLDGTGRVDTEAF